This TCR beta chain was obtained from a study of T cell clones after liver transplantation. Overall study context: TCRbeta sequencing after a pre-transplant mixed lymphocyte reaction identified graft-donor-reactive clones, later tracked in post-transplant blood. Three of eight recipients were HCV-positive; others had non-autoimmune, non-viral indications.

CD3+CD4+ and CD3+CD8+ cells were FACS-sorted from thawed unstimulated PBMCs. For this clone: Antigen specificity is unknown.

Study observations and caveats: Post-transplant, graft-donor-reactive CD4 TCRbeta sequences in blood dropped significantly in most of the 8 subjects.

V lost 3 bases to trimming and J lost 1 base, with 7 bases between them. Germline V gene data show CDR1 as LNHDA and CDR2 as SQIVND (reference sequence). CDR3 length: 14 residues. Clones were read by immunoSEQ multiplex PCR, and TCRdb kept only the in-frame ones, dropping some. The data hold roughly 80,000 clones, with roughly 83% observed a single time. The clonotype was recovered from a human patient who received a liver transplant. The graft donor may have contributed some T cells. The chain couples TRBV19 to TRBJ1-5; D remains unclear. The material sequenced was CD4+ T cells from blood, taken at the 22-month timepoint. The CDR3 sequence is CASSMAGSNQPQHF. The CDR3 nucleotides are TGTGCCAGTAGTATGGCTGGGAGCAATCAGCCCCAGCATTTT.